This section outlines one TCR beta chain sequence together with its context. Its antigen is not known. The data stem from a study of T cells after yellow fever vaccination. The overall study: The SMART-Seq v4 Ultra Low Input method served to prepare the low-cell-number fractions. The study, taken as a whole, reports: Abundant clonotypes (contaminants from the bulk population) could be present in FACS-sorted repertoires.

They built TCR cDNA with 5'RACE template switching, a step that put in a universal primer site and UMIs. Each CDR3 protein gets one entry after TCRdb re-called the 5' RACE reads with MiXCR. The sample records some 120,000 distinct CDR3 sequences, roughly 15% being singletons. CDR3 length equals 14 residues. V dropped 6 bases and J dropped 7; count of bases not matched to a gene: 11. The sequencing used CD8+ T cells sorted from PBMCs, collected 5 days after the yellow fever booster vaccination. The clonotype was recovered from a man between 18 and 29 years old who received the YFV17D yellow fever vaccine. This chain links TRBV12-3 or TRBV12-4 with TRBJ1-1; 7 nucleotides align to TRBD1. This chain's CDR3 is CASSQDRVYLEAFF. CDR3 in DNA: TGTGCCAGCAGCCAAGACAGGGTTTACCTTGAAGCTTTCTTT.